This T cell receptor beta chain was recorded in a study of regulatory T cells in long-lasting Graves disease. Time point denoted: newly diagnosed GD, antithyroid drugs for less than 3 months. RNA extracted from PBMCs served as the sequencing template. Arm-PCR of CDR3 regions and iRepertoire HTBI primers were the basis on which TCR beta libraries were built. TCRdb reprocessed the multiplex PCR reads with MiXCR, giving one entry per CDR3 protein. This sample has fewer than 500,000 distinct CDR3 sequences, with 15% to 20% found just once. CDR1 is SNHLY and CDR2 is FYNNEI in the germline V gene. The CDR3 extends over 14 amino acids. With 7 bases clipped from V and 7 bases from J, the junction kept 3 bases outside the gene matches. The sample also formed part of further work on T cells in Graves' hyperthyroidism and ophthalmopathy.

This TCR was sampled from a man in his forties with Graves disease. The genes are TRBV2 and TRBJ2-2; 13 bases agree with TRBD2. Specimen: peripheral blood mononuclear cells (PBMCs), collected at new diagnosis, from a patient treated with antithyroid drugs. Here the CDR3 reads CASTRLAGGGELFF. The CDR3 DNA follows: TGTGCCAGCACCCGACTAGCGGGAGGCGGGGAGCTGTTTTTT. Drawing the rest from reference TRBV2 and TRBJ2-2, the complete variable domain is EPEVTQTPSHQVTQMGQEVILRCVPISNHLYFYWYRQILGQKVEFLVSFYNNEISEKSEIFDDQFSVERPDGSNFTLKIRSTKLEDSAMYFCASTRLAGGGELFFGEGSRLTVL.